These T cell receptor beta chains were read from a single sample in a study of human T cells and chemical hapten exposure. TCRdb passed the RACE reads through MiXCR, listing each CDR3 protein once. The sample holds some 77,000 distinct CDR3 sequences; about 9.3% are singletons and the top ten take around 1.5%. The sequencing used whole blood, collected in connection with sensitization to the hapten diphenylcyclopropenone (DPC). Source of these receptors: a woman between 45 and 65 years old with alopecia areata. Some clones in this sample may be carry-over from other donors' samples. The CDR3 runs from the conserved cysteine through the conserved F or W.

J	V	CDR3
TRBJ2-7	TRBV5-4	CASSPGGQLFYEQYF
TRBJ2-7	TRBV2	CASKLGTHPHEQYF
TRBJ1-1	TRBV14	CASSHRATEAFF
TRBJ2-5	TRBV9	CASSVGVNGIGTQYF
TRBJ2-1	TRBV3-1	CASSQDPPSGYNEQFF
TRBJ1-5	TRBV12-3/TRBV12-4	CASTRTGGRANQPQHF
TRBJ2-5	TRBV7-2	CASSLELAAVQETQYF
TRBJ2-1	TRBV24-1	CATSAGGSYNEQFF
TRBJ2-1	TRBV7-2	CASSSGTSGRATYNEQFF
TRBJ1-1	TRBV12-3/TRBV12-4	CASNLRAGKAFF
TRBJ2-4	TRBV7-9	CAGSFSFGRDQYF
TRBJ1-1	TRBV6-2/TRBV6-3	CASRTDGNTEAFF
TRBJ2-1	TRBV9	CASSVAVYNEQFF
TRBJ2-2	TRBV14	CASSPRRTGSGELFF
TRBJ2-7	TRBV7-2	CASSSPRARYEQYF